These 11 T cell receptor beta chains share one sample of origin, sequenced in a study of T-cell memory formation after mild COVID-19. TCRdb re-called the 5' RACE reads through MiXCR, storing one row per CDR3 protein. Of roughly 400,000 distinct CDR3 sequences listed, more than 15% are singletons. Sequenced material: PBMCs or a T cell subset sorted from them (not recorded which). All receptors come from a young man who had mild COVID-19 (a few samples of this study predate the infection). Cell type and time point are not known.

The chain couples TRBV10-1 to TRBJ1-1; 10 bases line up with TRBD1. This CDR3 has 19 amino acids. Trimming cost V 6 bases and J 6 bases; bases outside gene matches: 22. In germline, CDR1 is WNHNN, CDR2 SYGVQD (reference sequence). Here the CDR3 DNA reads TGCGCCAGCAGGGACCCGGGACAGGGGTCCTTAGAGTATTGCCCTGAAGCTTTCTTT. Translating gives CASRDPGQGSLEYCPEAFF.

This clonotype was seen more than once but under ten times. The rearrangement joins TRBV5-1 to TRBJ2-3; D unclear. The V gene's germline CDR1 is SGHRS and CDR2 YFSETQ. This CDR3 contains 16 residues. V was pared by 2 bases and J by 4 bases, with 17 bases between. The CDR3 nucleotides read TGCGCCAGCAGCTTAAGAGGACCCCCAGAGGCAGATACGCAGTATTTT. Translation gives CASSLRGPPEADTQYF. The full variable domain, completed using reference TRBV5-1 and TRBJ2-3, is KAGVTQTPRYLIKTRGQQVTLSCSPISGHRSVSWYQQTPGQGLQFLFEYFSETQRNKGNFPGRFSGRQFSNSRSEMNVSTLELGDSALYLCASSLRGPPEADTQYFGPGTRLTVL.

This clonotype has more than one count but fewer than ten. The V gene is TRBV6-5, the J gene TRBJ2-5, with D tentatively TRBD2 (5 bases). The V end lost 0 bases, the J end lost 2 bases, and 7 bases lay between the germline ends. CDR1 and CDR2 (germline): MNHEY, SVGAGI. The length of the CDR3 is 14 residues. The CDR3 spells CASSYSGEQETQYF. The CDR3 coding sequence is TGTGCCAGCAGTTACTCCGGGGAGCAAGAGACCCAGTACTTC.

This clonotype was recorded once. The chain is built from TRBV6-2 or TRBV6-3 and TRBJ1-5, with D possibly matching TRBD1 (5 bases). The V end lost 2 bases, the J end lost 9 bases, and 20 bases lay between the germline ends. Germline V CDR1 and CDR2: MNHEY, SVGEGT. CDR3 size: 16 residues. CDR3 residues: CASSYGSLGGWTPQHF. The DNA for the CDR3 is TGTGCCAGCAGTTACGGTTCGTTGGGGGGATGGACGCCCCAGCATTTT.

This clonotype was detected many times. The chain employs TRBV7-9 and TRBJ1-6; D uncertain. Trimming left V 3 bases short and J 7 bases short, with 7 bases between. The germline V gene encodes CDR1 SEHNR and CDR2 FQNEAQ (reference sequence). The CDR3 contains 13 residues. As DNA, the CDR3 is TGTGCCAGCAGCTTGAGAACCAATTCACCCCTCCACTTT. This gives the protein CASSLRTNSPLHF.

This clonotype was detected only a few times. V and J are TRBV4-3 and TRBJ1-3; D possibly corresponds to TRBD1 (5 bases). Germline-derived CDR1 and CDR2 are LGHNA and YSLEER. V lost 0 bases, J lost 0 bases, and 12 bases lay in between. The CDR3 extends over 17 amino acids. CDR3 region: CASSQEEGLGSGNTIYF. Written as DNA, the CDR3 is TGCGCCAGCAGCCAAGAGGAGGGGCTCGGCTCTGGAAACACCATATATTTT.

This chain links TRBV7-9 with TRBJ2-3, with D unresolved. The CDR3 totals 18 residues. V dropped 4 bases and J dropped 3 bases, with 23 bases sitting between them. Germline assignment: CDR1 SEHNR and CDR2 FQNEAQ (reference sequence). The CDR3 sequence: CASSSRPAGPLRTDTQYF. CDR3 in DNA: TGTGCCAGCAGCTCGAGGCCGGCAGGCCCCCTCAGGACAGATACGCAGTATTTT.

There are a few counts of this clonotype. The V gene is TRBV2, the J gene TRBJ2-3; D not certain. Trimming shortened V by 3 bases and J by 4 bases, and 8 bases separated the two germline ends. CDR1 and CDR2 (germline): SNHLY, FYNNEI. This CDR3 is 13 amino acids long. The CDR3 DNA sequence: TGTGCCAGCAGTGAGATGGACCCAGATACGCAGTATTTT. Its translation: CASSEMDPDTQYF.

The CDR3 spells CASRYGTAMGETQYF. The CDR3 nucleotides are TGCGCCAGCAGATATGGGACTGCCATGGGGGAGACCCAGTACTTC. The chain joins TRBV5-1 to TRBJ2-5; tentatively, D is TRBD2 (6 bases). Germline loops: CDR1 SGHRS, CDR2 YFSETQ. There are 15 residues in the CDR3. Trimming cost V 5 bases and J 5 bases, with 19 bases left between them.

This clonotype showed up many times. The V and J genes are TRBV10-3 and TRBJ1-5; D remains ambiguous. The V and J ends lost 11 bases and 4 bases respectively, with 9 bases between them. Germline-derived CDR1 and CDR2 are ENHRY and SYGVKD. The CDR3 has 11 residues. The CDR3 DNA sequence: TGTGCCTCCGGACCTAATCAGCCCCAGCATTTT. Its translation: CASGPNQPQHF.

This clonotype was seen only a few times. The chain recombines TRBV5-1 with TRBJ2-1, with TRBD2 identical over 13 bases. Germline assignment: CDR1 SGHRS and CDR2 YFSETQ. The CDR3 consists of 16 residues. V gave up 2 bases and J gave up 5 bases; unmatched junction bases: 4. As DNA, the CDR3 is TGCGCCAGCAGCTTTGAACTAGCGGGGGGGCACAATGAGCAGTTCTTC. Translation gives CASSFELAGGHNEQFF.